This T cell receptor beta chain was sequenced for a study of blood T cells in healthy people across ages. This CDR3 spans 12 amino acids. Losses at the gene ends were 5 bases for V and 7 bases for J; bases not matched to a gene: 8. Germline V gene sequence: CDR1 DFQATT, CDR2 SNEGSKA (reference sequence). Through a sample-barcoded 5' primer and a J-beta primer mix, a second PCR was run for about 6 to 11 cycles. Unique molecular identifiers of 12 random nucleotides labeled each cDNA. Sequencing of every sample gave 2.5 million or more CDR3-containing paired-end reads. MiXCR, applied by TCRdb to the 5' RACE reads, yields one record per CDR3 protein. Here the sample spans 650,000 to 1,000,000 distinct CDR3 sequences, roughly 40% being singletons. Many counts were recorded for this clonotype.

The source material was blood. This TCR was recovered from a man younger than 30 in good health. The chain combines TRBV20-1 with TRBJ2-7; 7 bases align to TRBD1. The CDR3 coding sequence is TGCAGTGCTTCCAGGGGGTGGGAGGAGCAGTACTTC. As protein: CSASRGWEEQYF.